Listed below are T cell receptor beta chains from one sample, sequenced in a study of tumor-infiltrating lymphocytes in primary liver carcinoma. One entry per CDR3 protein results from TCRdb running MiXCR on the multiplex PCR reads. The table has 100,000 to 150,000 distinct CDR3 sequences, roughly three fifths seen once; the top ten hold more than 7%. Sequencing used liver tumor tissue from sampling region 3. These receptors came from a woman aged 55-70 years with primary liver carcinoma and hepatitis B virus infection. Both conserved end residues are part of each CDR3. The D gene is left open where the match is weak. Not all rows give a size; the values are once, few, many and, for expanded clones, a class.

J gene: TRBJ1-2
V gene: TRBV12-3/TRBV12-4
D gene: TRBD1
clone size: .
CDR3 protein: CVGSLGGPGQSSNYGYTF
CDR3 DNA: TGTGTCGGCAGTTTGGGTGGCCCGGGACAGTCCTCCAACTATGGCTACACCTTC

J gene: TRBJ2-1
V gene: TRBV5-5
D gene: .
clone size: many
CDR3 protein: CASSPEGGRANSYNEQFF
CDR3 DNA: TGTGCCAGCAGCCCGGAGGGCGGCAGGGCAAATTCCTACAATGAGCAGTTCTTC

J gene: TRBJ1-2
V gene: TRBV6-5
D gene: TRBD1
clone size: many
CDR3 protein: CASGDRGYGYTF
CDR3 DNA: TGTGCCAGCGGGGACAGGGGTTATGGCTACACCTTC

J gene: TRBJ2-5
V gene: TRBV6-1
D gene: .
clone size: .
CDR3 protein: CASSLKRLAGDETQYF
CDR3 DNA: TGTGCCAGCAGCCTAAAACGGCTAGCAGGAGACGAGACCCAGTACTTC

J gene: TRBJ1-2
V gene: TRBV6-6
D gene: .
clone size: once
CDR3 protein: CASSHGPRDGYGCTF
CDR3 DNA: TGTGCCAGCAGCCACGGACCCCGAGATGGCTATGGCTGCACCTTT

J gene: TRBJ2-3
V gene: TRBV5-4
D gene: .
clone size: once
CDR3 protein: CASSSPYTQYF
CDR3 DNA: TGTGCCAGCAGTTCCCCGTATACGCAGTATTTT

J gene: TRBJ1-6
V gene: TRBV11-2
D gene: .
clone size: .
CDR3 protein: CASSLAVELNNSPLHF
CDR3 DNA: TGTGCCAGTAGCTTAGCAGTGGAATTGAATAATTCACCCCTCCACTTT

J gene: TRBJ2-2
V gene: TRBV11-2
D gene: .
clone size: .
CDR3 protein: CASSRGTANTGDLFF
CDR3 DNA: TGTGCCAGTAGCCGCGGGACAGCCAACACCGGGGACCTGTTTTTT

J gene: TRBJ2-1
V gene: TRBV29-1
D gene: TRBD1
clone size: .
CDR3 protein: CGVEQGYVDEQFF
CDR3 DNA: TGCGGCGTCGAACAGGGGTACGTGGATGAGCAGTTCTTC

J gene: TRBJ2-1
V gene: TRBV11-1
D gene: .
clone size: .
CDR3 protein: CASSIGTVNDQFF
CDR3 DNA: TGTGCCAGCAGCATAGGGACTGTAAATGATCAGTTTTTC

J gene: TRBJ1-1
V gene: TRBV28
D gene: TRBD1
clone size: many
CDR3 protein: CASSPTGQGNTEAFF
CDR3 DNA: TGTGCCAGCAGTCCGACGGGACAGGGTAACACTGAAGCTTTCTTT

J gene: TRBJ2-5
V gene: TRBV5-1
D gene: .
clone size: many
CDR3 protein: CASSLAADRSETQYF
CDR3 DNA: TGCGCCAGCAGCTTGGCCGCGGACCGATCAGAGACCCAGTACTTC

J gene: TRBJ1-2
V gene: TRBV28
D gene: .
clone size: .
CDR3 protein: CASSQTNYGYAF
CDR3 DNA: TGTGCCAGCAGTCAAACAAACTATGGCTACGCCTTC

J gene: TRBJ2-7
V gene: TRBV5-1
D gene: TRBD2
clone size: .
CDR3 protein: CASSVGLAGGPLSEQYF
CDR3 DNA: TGCGCCAGCAGCGTTGGATTAGCGGGAGGGCCTTTATCGGAGCAGTACTTC

J gene: TRBJ2-7
V gene: TRBV24-1
D gene: TRBD2
clone size: .
CDR3 protein: CAAQTSGRNEQYF
CDR3 DNA: TGTGCCGCACAGACTAGCGGGAGAAACGAGCAGTACTTC

J gene: TRBJ2-1
V gene: TRBV18
D gene: TRBD2
clone size: many
CDR3 protein: CASSPPSGDYNEQFF
CDR3 DNA: TGTGCCAGCTCACCACCTAGCGGGGACTACAATGAGCAGTTCTTC

J gene: TRBJ1-1
V gene: TRBV5-6
D gene: .
clone size: many
CDR3 protein: CASIPGGASTEAFF
CDR3 DNA: TGTGCCAGCATCCCTGGGGGGGCGAGTACTGAAGCTTTCTTT

J gene: TRBJ1-2
V gene: TRBV9
D gene: .
clone size: .
CDR3 protein: CASSVEGAYGYTF
CDR3 DNA: TGTGCCAGCAGCGTAGAAGGAGCCTATGGCTACACCTTC

J gene: TRBJ1-5
V gene: TRBV4-1
D gene: .
clone size: .
CDR3 protein: CANNHGQNQPQHF
CDR3 DNA: TGCGCCAACAACCATGGCCAGAATCAGCCCCAGCATTTT

J gene: TRBJ1-3
V gene: TRBV11-2
D gene: .
clone size: .
CDR3 protein: CASSLTRATGNTIYF
CDR3 DNA: TGTGCCAGCAGCTTAACAAGGGCAACTGGAAACACCATATATTTT

J gene: TRBJ2-1
V gene: TRBV9
D gene: TRBD2
clone size: .
CDR3 protein: CASSALGLAGDNEQFF
CDR3 DNA: TGTGCCAGCAGCGCTTTAGGACTAGCGGGAGACAATGAGCAGTTCTTC

J gene: TRBJ2-1
V gene: TRBV24-1
D gene: .
clone size: .
CDR3 protein: CATSECGSYNEQFF
CDR3 DNA: TGTGCCACCAGTGAGTGCGGGTCCTACAATGAGCAGTTCTTC

J gene: TRBJ2-4
V gene: TRBV11-2
D gene: .
clone size: .
CDR3 protein: CASIFRGQPRAKNIQYF
CDR3 DNA: TGTGCCAGCATCTTCCGAGGACAGCCAAGGGCCAAAAACATTCAGTACTTC

J gene: TRBJ2-1
V gene: TRBV11-1
D gene: .
clone size: .
CDR3 protein: CASSSGVTTYKEQFF
CDR3 DNA: TGTGCCAGCAGCTCAGGGGTGACGACCTACAAAGAGCAGTTCTTC

J gene: TRBJ2-7
V gene: TRBV11-2
D gene: .
clone size: .
CDR3 protein: CASSLDPGNTSEKYF
CDR3 DNA: TGTGCCAGCAGCTTAGACCCAGGCAATACGTCCGAAAAGTACTTC

J gene: TRBJ2-1
V gene: TRBV10-3
D gene: .
clone size: .
CDR3 protein: CAISDSNNEQFF
CDR3 DNA: TGTGCCATCAGTGACAGCAACAATGAGCAGTTCTTC

J gene: TRBJ2-3
V gene: TRBV29-1
D gene: .
clone size: many
CDR3 protein: CSAMPRNVGTDTQYF
CDR3 DNA: TGCAGCGCCATGCCGCGGAACGTGGGAACAGATACGCAGTATTTT

J gene: TRBJ2-2
V gene: TRBV7-8
D gene: TRBD2
clone size: many
CDR3 protein: CASSPQREGGELFF
CDR3 DNA: TGTGCCAGCAGCCCCCAGCGGGAAGGCGGGGAGCTGTTTTTT

J gene: TRBJ2-1
V gene: TRBV6-2/TRBV6-3
D gene: .
clone size: .
CDR3 protein: CAIRVAANSEQFF
CDR3 DNA: TGTGCCATCAGGGTGGCTGCAAACAGTGAGCAGTTCTTC

J gene: TRBJ1-4
V gene: TRBV11-2
D gene: .
clone size: medium-sized
CDR3 protein: CASSPGLGVNEKLFF
CDR3 DNA: TGTGCCAGCAGCCCCGGGCTGGGAGTTAATGAAAAACTGTTTTTT

J gene: TRBJ1-2
V gene: TRBV7-9
D gene: .
clone size: .
CDR3 protein: CASSLGWDISVYTF
CDR3 DNA: TGTGCCAGCAGCTTAGGGTGGGACATATCTGTCTACACTTTC

J gene: TRBJ1-2
V gene: TRBV12-3/TRBV12-4
D gene: .
clone size: once
CDR3 protein: CAGSLGRQNYAF
CDR3 DNA: TGTGCCGGCAGTTTAGGCCGACAGAACTATGCTTTC

J gene: TRBJ1-3
V gene: TRBV11-3
D gene: TRBD1
clone size: .
CDR3 protein: CASKTTGAFTPGNAIYF
CDR3 DNA: TGTGCCAGCAAGACTACAGGGGCTTTCACTCCTGGAAACGCCATATATTTT

J gene: TRBJ2-1
V gene: TRBV20-1
D gene: TRBD2
clone size: .
CDR3 protein: CSADVSGISYNEQFF
CDR3 DNA: TGCAGTGCGGATGTTAGCGGGATCTCCTACAATGAGCAGTTCTTC

J gene: TRBJ1-3
V gene: TRBV6-1
D gene: .
clone size: many
CDR3 protein: CASSEKAASGNTIYF
CDR3 DNA: TGTGCCAGCAGTGAAAAGGCGGCCTCTGGAAACACCATATATTTT

J gene: TRBJ1-4
V gene: TRBV11-2
D gene: .
clone size: .
CDR3 protein: CVSSLVVGTGANEKLFF
CDR3 DNA: TGTGTCAGCAGCTTAGTGGTGGGGACGGGAGCTAATGAAAAACTGTTTTTT

J gene: TRBJ2-7
V gene: TRBV7-3
D gene: TRBD1
clone size: .
CDR3 protein: CASSVTGASDEQYF
CDR3 DNA: TGTGCCAGCAGCGTCACAGGGGCTTCCGACGAGCAGTACTTC

J gene: TRBJ2-7
V gene: TRBV5-4
D gene: TRBD2
clone size: .
CDR3 protein: CASNRYGGRVYEQYF
CDR3 DNA: TGTGCCAGCAACCGTTACGGAGGGAGGGTGTACGAGCAGTACTTC

J gene: TRBJ1-6
V gene: TRBV11-2
D gene: .
clone size: medium-sized
CDR3 protein: CASSFERGGSPLHF
CDR3 DNA: TGTGCCAGCAGCTTCGAGAGGGGTGGATCACCCCTCCACTTT

J gene: TRBJ2-1
V gene: TRBV24-1
D gene: .
clone size: .
CDR3 protein: CATSDQSTETYNEQFF
CDR3 DNA: TGTGCCACCAGTGATCAAAGCACGGAGACCTACAATGAGCAGTTCTTC

J gene: TRBJ2-3
V gene: TRBV2
D gene: .
clone size: .
CDR3 protein: CASGLARSTDTQYF
CDR3 DNA: TGTGCCAGCGGGCTAGCGAGAAGCACAGATACGCAGTATTTT

J gene: TRBJ2-3
V gene: TRBV18
D gene: .
clone size: .
CDR3 protein: CGSSPLNTDTQYF
CDR3 DNA: TGTGGCAGCTCACCACTGAACACAGATACGCAGTATTTT

J gene: TRBJ2-3
V gene: TRBV4-2
D gene: TRBD2
clone size: .
CDR3 protein: CASSQRTSGSIDTRYF
CDR3 DNA: TGTGCCAGCAGCCAGCGGACTAGCGGGAGCATAGATACGCGGTATTTT

J gene: TRBJ2-5
V gene: TRBV4-1
D gene: .
clone size: .
CDR3 protein: CASSKGAQEETQYF
CDR3 DNA: TGCGCCAGCAGCAAGGGCGCCCAGGAGGAGACCCAGTACTTC

J gene: TRBJ2-7
V gene: TRBV5-6
D gene: TRBD1
clone size: .
CDR3 protein: CASSIDRGNYEQYF
CDR3 DNA: TGTGCCAGCAGCATCGACAGGGGAAATTACGAGCAATACTTC

J gene: TRBJ2-3
V gene: TRBV29-1
D gene: TRBD2
clone size: many
CDR3 protein: CSVVGGRGADTQYF
CDR3 DNA: TGCAGCGTTGTTGGCGGGAGGGGTGCAGATACGCAGTATTTT

J gene: TRBJ2-1
V gene: TRBV5-4
D gene: TRBD2
clone size: many
CDR3 protein: CASSLGDARLASIF
CDR3 DNA: TGTGCCAGCAGCTTGGGGGATGCGAGACTAGCGTCAATCTTC

J gene: TRBJ1-1
V gene: TRBV7-9
D gene: .
clone size: .
CDR3 protein: CTSSRPVVNTEAFF
CDR3 DNA: TGTACCAGCAGCCGCCCAGTGGTGAACACTGAAGCCTTCTTT

J gene: TRBJ2-1
V gene: TRBV28
D gene: TRBD2
clone size: .
CDR3 protein: CATHLWTSVLEQFF
CDR3 DNA: TGTGCCACCCATCTGTGGACTAGCGTCCTTGAGCAGTTCTTC

J gene: TRBJ2-3
V gene: TRBV12-3/TRBV12-4
D gene: .
clone size: .
CDR3 protein: CASTTLHSNRPQYF
CDR3 DNA: TGTGCCAGCACAACATTACATAGCAATCGGCCCCAGTATTTT

J gene: TRBJ2-1
V gene: TRBV18
D gene: TRBD2
clone size: .
CDR3 protein: CASSPGLAVYEQFF
CDR3 DNA: TGTGCCAGCTCACCAGGACTAGCGGTCTATGAGCAGTTCTTC

J gene: TRBJ2-7
V gene: TRBV7-9
D gene: TRBD2
clone size: few
CDR3 protein: CASSGRGTSGSYEQYF
CDR3 DNA: TGTGCCAGCAGTGGTCGTGGAACTAGCGGCTCCTACGAGCAGTACTTC

J gene: TRBJ2-1
V gene: TRBV11-2
D gene: TRBD2
clone size: .
CDR3 protein: CASSLTLAAYNKQFF
CDR3 DNA: TGTGCCAGCAGCTTAACCCTAGCGGCTTACAATAAGCAGTTCTTC